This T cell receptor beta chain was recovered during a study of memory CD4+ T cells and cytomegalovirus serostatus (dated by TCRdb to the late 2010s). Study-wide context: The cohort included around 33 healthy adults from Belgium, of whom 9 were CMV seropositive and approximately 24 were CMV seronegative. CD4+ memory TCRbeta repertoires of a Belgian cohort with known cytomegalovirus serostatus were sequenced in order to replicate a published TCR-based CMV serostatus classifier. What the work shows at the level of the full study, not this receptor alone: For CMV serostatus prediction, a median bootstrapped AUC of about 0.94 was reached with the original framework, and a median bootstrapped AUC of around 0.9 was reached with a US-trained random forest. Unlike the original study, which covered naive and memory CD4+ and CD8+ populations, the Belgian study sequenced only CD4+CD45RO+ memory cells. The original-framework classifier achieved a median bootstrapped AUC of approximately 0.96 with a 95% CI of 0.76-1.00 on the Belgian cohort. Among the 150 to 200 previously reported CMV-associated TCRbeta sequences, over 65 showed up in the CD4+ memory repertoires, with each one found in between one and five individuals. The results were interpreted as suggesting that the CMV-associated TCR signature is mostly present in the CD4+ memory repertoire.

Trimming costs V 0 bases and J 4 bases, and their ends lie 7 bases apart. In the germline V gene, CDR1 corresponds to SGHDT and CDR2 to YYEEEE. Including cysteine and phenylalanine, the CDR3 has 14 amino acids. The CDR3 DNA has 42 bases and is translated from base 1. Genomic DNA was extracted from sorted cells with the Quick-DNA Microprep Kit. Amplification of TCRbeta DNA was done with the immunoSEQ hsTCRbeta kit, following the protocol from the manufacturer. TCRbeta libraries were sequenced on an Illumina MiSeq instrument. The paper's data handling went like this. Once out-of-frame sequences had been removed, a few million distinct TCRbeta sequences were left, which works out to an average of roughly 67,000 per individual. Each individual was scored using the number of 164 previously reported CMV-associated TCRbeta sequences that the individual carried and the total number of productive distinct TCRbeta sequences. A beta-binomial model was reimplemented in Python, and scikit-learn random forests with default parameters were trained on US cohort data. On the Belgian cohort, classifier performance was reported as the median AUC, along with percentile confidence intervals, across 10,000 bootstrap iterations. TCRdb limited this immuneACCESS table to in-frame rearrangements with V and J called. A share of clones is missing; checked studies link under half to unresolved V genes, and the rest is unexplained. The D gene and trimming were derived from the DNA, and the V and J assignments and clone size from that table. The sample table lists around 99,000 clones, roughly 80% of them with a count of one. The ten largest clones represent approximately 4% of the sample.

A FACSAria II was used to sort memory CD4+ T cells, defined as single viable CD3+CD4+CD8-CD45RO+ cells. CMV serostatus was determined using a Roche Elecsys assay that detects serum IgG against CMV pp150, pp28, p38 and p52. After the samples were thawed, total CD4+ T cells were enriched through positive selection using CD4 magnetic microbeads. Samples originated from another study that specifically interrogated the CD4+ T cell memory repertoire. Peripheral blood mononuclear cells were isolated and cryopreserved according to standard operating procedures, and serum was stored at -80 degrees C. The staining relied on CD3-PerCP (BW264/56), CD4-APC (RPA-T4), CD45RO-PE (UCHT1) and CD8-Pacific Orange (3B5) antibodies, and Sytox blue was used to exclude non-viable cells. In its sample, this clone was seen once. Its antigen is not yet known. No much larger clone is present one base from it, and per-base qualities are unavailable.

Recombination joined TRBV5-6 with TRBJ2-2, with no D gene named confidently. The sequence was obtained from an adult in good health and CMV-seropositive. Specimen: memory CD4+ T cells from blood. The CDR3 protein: CASSLGPSTGELFF. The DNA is TGTGCCAGCAGCTTGGGACCTTCCACCGGGGAGCTGTTTTTT.